The 9 T cell receptor beta chains presented below share a single source sample, sequenced in a study of T cell repertoires in cytomegalovirus infection. TCRdb processed the reads anew with MiXCR; each CDR3 protein has one entry. This sample yields around 350,000 distinct CDR3 sequences, of which about a sixth are seen a single time; roughly 8.7% belongs to the top ten. Sequenced input: PBMCs. These receptors all stem from a human donor in good health (CMV status not recorded). Some clones in this sample may be carry-over from other donors' samples.

The V gene is TRBV7-9, the J gene TRBJ1-1; the D is unclear. The CDR3 length is 14 residues. CDR1 is SEHNR and CDR2 is FQNEAQ in the germline V gene (reference sequence). Between the trimmed V and J ends, which lost 2 bases and 8 bases, there was a span of 15 bases. In nucleotides, the CDR3 is TGTGCCAGCAGCTTACTAGCCCCTTCTAAGGAAGCTTTCTTT. This gives the protein CASSLLAPSKEAFF.

The chain has TRBV6-5 and TRBJ1-2; 7 bases are a match to TRBD1. The trim removed 0 bases at V and 1 base at J, leaving 5 bases unmatched. The CDR3 has 16 residues. Germline CDR1 reads MNHEY; CDR2 reads SVGAGI. CDR3 amino acids: CASSYSTGTRNYGYTF. The CDR3, as DNA: TGTGCCAGCAGTTACTCGACAGGGACCCGTAACTATGGCTACACCTTC.

Many counts were recorded for this clonotype. The rearrangement uses TRBV7-2 and TRBJ2-1; D possibly corresponds to TRBD2 (6 bases). Trimming left V 5 bases short and J 7 bases short, with 24 bases between. This CDR3 region has 17 residues. The germline V gene has CDR1 SGHTA and CDR2 FQGNSA. The CDR3 loop is CASSQGAKAGWVNEQFF. CDR3 in DNA: TGTGCCAGCAGCCAGGGAGCTAAGGCGGGGTGGGTGAATGAGCAGTTCTTC. The entire variable domain, with the rest obtained from reference TRBV7-2 and TRBJ2-1, is as follows: GAGVSQSPSNKVTEKGKDVELRCDPISGHTALYWYRQSLGQGLEFLIYFQGNSAPDKSGLPSDRFSAERTGGSVSTLTIQRTQQEDSAVYLCASSQGAKAGWVNEQFFGPGTRLTVL.

This clonotype was observed a handful of times. The rearrangement links TRBV25-1 to TRBJ2-2; 8 bases line up with TRBD2. CDR1 MGHDK and CDR2 SYGVNS come from the germline V gene. This CDR3 contains 15 residues. The V gene end was trimmed by 8 bases and the J gene end by 3 bases; junction bases not matched to a gene: 8. For the CDR3, the DNA is TGTGCCAGCGGAGAGCTCGGGGGGGACACCGGGGAGCTGTTTTTT. Translation gives CASGELGGDTGELFF. Using reference TRBV25-1 and TRBJ2-2 for the parts outside the CDR3, the full variable domain is EADIYQTPRYLVIGTGKKITLECSQTMGHDKMYWYQQDPGMELHLIHYSYGVNSTEKGDLSSESTVSRIRTEHFPLTLESARPSHTSQYLCASGELGGDTGELFFGEGSRLTVL.

This clonotype turned up a few times. The chain combines TRBV6-4 with TRBJ2-2; maybe TRBD1 (5 bases). V lost 6 bases and J lost 4, with 18 bases in between. Germline V gives CDR1 MRHNA, CDR2 SNTAGT. The CDR3 loop spans 16 amino acids. CDR3 nucleotide sequence: TGTGCCAGCAGCCCCCTCCCCCAGGGATCCACCGGGGAGCTGTTTTTT. Its translation is CASSPLPQGSTGELFF.

This clonotype was seen at least ten times. The chain employs TRBV7-2 and TRBJ2-1; D could derive from TRBD1 or TRBD2 (5 bases each). This CDR3 has 13 amino acids. The V and J ends lost 3 bases and 8 bases respectively, with 11 bases between them. The germline CDR1 and CDR2 sequences are SGHTA and FQGNSA. DNA for the CDR3: TGTGCCAGCAGCTTGTCGGGGCGGTATGAGCAGTTCTTC. Protein sequence: CASSLSGRYEQFF.

The chain is built from TRBV2 and TRBJ1-5; TRBD1 agrees at 8 bases. CDR1 is SNHLY, CDR2 FYNNEI, per germline. The V gene end was trimmed by 0 bases and the J gene end by 3 bases; junction bases not matched to a gene: 4. The CDR3 runs to 16 residues. CDR3 region: CASSEARQGNNQPQHF. The CDR3, as DNA: TGTGCCAGCAGTGAAGCACGACAGGGGAACAATCAGCCCCAGCATTTT.

The chain carries TRBV12-3 or TRBV12-4 and TRBJ1-2; 11 nucleotides agree with TRBD1. The ends lost 5 bases at V and 8 bases at J; junction bases unmatched: 22. The CDR3 covers 19 residues. This CDR3 is CASSPSTWDRGSSSGGYTF. CDR3 coding DNA: TGTGCCAGCAGTCCTTCAACCTGGGACAGGGGGAGTTCGTCTGGCGGCTACACCTTC.

The sample holds a few counts of this clonotype. This chain links TRBV20-1 with TRBJ1-6, with D unclear. This CDR3 has 13 residues. Trimming removed 6 bases at V and 9 bases at J, with 15 bases between. Germline V gene sequence: CDR1 DFQATT, CDR2 SNEGSKA (reference sequence). CDR3 coding DNA: TGCAGTGCCGGGGTACTCCCCGGTTCACCCCTCCACTTT. This encodes CSAGVLPGSPLHF.